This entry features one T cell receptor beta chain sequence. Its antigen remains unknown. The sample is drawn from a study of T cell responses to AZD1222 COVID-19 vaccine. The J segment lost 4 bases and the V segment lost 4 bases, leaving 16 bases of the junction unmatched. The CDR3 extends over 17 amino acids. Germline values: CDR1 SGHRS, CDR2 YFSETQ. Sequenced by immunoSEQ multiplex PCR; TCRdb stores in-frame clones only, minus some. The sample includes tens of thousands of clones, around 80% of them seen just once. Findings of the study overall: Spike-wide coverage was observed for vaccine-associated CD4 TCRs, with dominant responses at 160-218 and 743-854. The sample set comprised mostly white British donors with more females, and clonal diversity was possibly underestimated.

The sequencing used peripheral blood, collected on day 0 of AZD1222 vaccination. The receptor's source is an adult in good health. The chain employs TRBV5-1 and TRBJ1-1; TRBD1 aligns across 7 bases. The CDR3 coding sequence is TGCGCCAGCAGCCTAGAACCGACAGGGTTTGGGTTCACTGAAGCTTTCTTT. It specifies CASSLEPTGFGFTEAFF.